The 21 T cell receptor beta chains below were found in one sample sequenced in a study of human T cells and chemical hapten exposure. TCRdb processed the RACE reads anew with MiXCR; each CDR3 protein has one entry. In the table there are under 45,000 distinct CDR3 sequences, 10% of which are singletons. Time point meaning: pre-sensitization, week 0. Stated treatment: therapeutic diphenylcyclopropenone sensitization with weekly scalp DPC. From whole blood left unfractionated, total RNA was extracted. The starting material was whole blood, obtained in connection with sensitization to the hapten diphenylcyclopropenone (DPC). The receptor set was obtained from a middle-aged man with alopecia areata. Some clones in this sample may be carry-over from other donors' samples.

The sample holds many counts of this clonotype. The rearrangement links TRBV4-1 to TRBJ2-7; 9 nucleotides match TRBD1. The V gene's germline CDR1 is MGHRA and CDR2 YSYEKL. The CDR3 has 15 residues. Unmatched junction bases numbered 6, after V lost 3 bases and J lost 3 bases. CDR3 protein: CASSHPGQGIYEQYF. The CDR3 nucleotides are TGCGCCAGCAGCCACCCGGGACAGGGCATCTACGAGCAGTACTTC.

This clonotype was observed at least ten times. This chain links TRBV28 with TRBJ1-5; 7 positions match TRBD1. The CDR3 has 15 amino acids. Germline V CDR1 and CDR2: MDHEN, SYDVKM. J gave up 1 base and V 6 bases, and 6 bases lay outside the gene matches. CDR3 DNA: TGTGCCAGCAGAAAAATGACAGGGAGCAATCAGCCCCAGCATTTT. Protein product: CASRKMTGSNQPQHF.

This clonotype has more than one count but fewer than ten. The chain links TRBV7-6 to TRBJ2-7; no clear D. This CDR3 has 14 residues. Germline CDR1 reads SGHVS; CDR2 reads FNYEAQ. Trimming pared 1 base from V and 2 bases from J, leaving 9 bases between. This CDR3 is CASSLGVTAYEQYF. The DNA of the CDR3 is TGTGCCAGCAGCTTAGGGGTTACAGCCTACGAGCAGTACTTC.

This clonotype was seen a handful of times. The chain employs TRBV5-1 and TRBJ2-4; D is unclear. CDR3 length equals 14 residues. V was trimmed by 3 bases and J by 1 base, leaving 8 bases between them. The germline CDR1 and CDR2 sequences are SGHRS and YFSETQ. CDR3 region: CASSSEPAKNIQYF. The CDR3 nucleotides are TGCGCCAGCAGCTCAGAGCCGGCCAAAAACATTCAGTACTTC.

The J gene is TRBJ2-3, the V gene TRBV5-1; D is unresolved. V was clipped by 0 bases and J by 5 bases, with 10 bases between them. The CDR3 runs 14 residues. Germline values: CDR1 SGHRS, CDR2 YFSETQ. This CDR3 reads CASSLGQARDTQYF. In DNA, the CDR3 is TGCGCCAGCAGCTTGGGACAAGCCAGAGATACGCAGTATTTT.

This clonotype was observed a few times. The J gene is TRBJ2-3, the V gene TRBV5-6, with 8 bases identical to TRBD1. The CDR3 sequence is 15 residues long. CDR1 is SGHDT, CDR2 YYEEEE, per germline. Unmatched junction bases numbered 4, after V lost 2 bases and J lost 2 bases. CDR3: CASSFVTGATDTQYF. Here the CDR3 DNA reads TGTGCCAGCAGCTTCGTGACAGGGGCCACAGATACGCAGTATTTT.

This clonotype has at least ten counts. V is TRBV29-1 and J is TRBJ2-2; no clear D gene. CDR1 is SQVTM, CDR2 ANQGSEA, per germline. The CDR3 loop spans 13 amino acids. V lost 1 base and J 4 bases, leaving 7 bases between the germline ends. CDR3: CSVEGPSTGELFF. CDR3 bases: TGCAGCGTTGAAGGTCCGAGCACCGGGGAGCTGTTTTTT.

This clonotype turned up a few times. The chain couples TRBV7-2 to TRBJ1-4, with 9 bases aligning to TRBD1. CDR3 size: 14 residues. Germline trimming cut 5 bases from V and 12 bases from J; bases unmatched to any gene: 10. Germline CDR1 SGHTA, CDR2 FQGNSA. The CDR3 sequence is CASSIDRGGNELFF. The CDR3 bases are TGTGCCAGCAGCATCGACAGGGGGGGAAATGAACTGTTTTTT.

This clonotype was counted ten times or more. J is TRBJ2-3 and V is TRBV7-6; 13 bases map to TRBD2. Germline values: CDR1 SGHVS, CDR2 FNYEAQ. V was clipped by 7 bases and J by 5 bases; unmatched bases: 18. The CDR3 covers 19 residues. CDR3 bases: TGTGCCAGCACCCCCTCAGGGGGACTAGCGGGAACTCCGATAGATACGCAGTATTTT. Residues: CASTPSGGLAGTPIDTQYF.

This clonotype turned up a few times. V and J are TRBV18 and TRBJ2-7, with 10 nucleotides matching TRBD2. The CDR3 is 16 residues long. J lost 3 bases, V lost 1 base, and 6 bases had no gene match. Germline lookup yields CDR1 KGHSH and CDR2 LQKENI. The CDR3 loop reads CASSPRLAGAGYEQYF. For the CDR3, the DNA is TGTGCCAGCTCACCACGGCTAGCGGGAGCGGGCTACGAGCAGTACTTC.

This chain connects TRBV29-1 to TRBJ2-3; 9 bases align to TRBD1. The CDR3 totals 16 residues. Per germline, CDR1 SQVTM and CDR2 ANQGSEA. The trim removed 4 bases at V and 1 base at J, leaving 9 bases unmatched. The CDR3 spells CSVGNVRQGGTDTQYF. DNA of the CDR3: TGCAGCGTTGGGAACGTGAGACAGGGGGGCACAGATACGCAGTATTTT.

By frequency in the sample, this clonotype is medium-sized. V is TRBV7-2 and J is TRBJ2-1, with TRBD2 matching 8 bases. V lost 3 bases to trimming and J lost 8 bases; unmatched junction nucleotides: 9. The CDR3 extends over 15 amino acids. The V gene's germline CDR1 is SGHTA and CDR2 FQGNSA. The CDR3 DNA sequence: TGTGCCAGCAGCTTTTCAAGCGGGAGCACATATGAGCAGTTCTTC. It encodes CASSFSSGSTYEQFF.

The chain employs TRBV6-1 and TRBJ2-3, with TRBD2 matching 9 bases. The V gene end was trimmed by 7 bases and the J gene end by 1 base; junction bases not matched to a gene: 9. The CDR3 totals 16 residues. Germline CDR1 is MNHNS and CDR2 is SASEGT. This CDR3 is CASNPWEREGTDTQYF. The CDR3, as DNA: TGTGCCAGCAACCCTTGGGAGCGGGAGGGCACAGATACGCAGTATTTT.

There are a few counts of this clonotype. The V call is TRBV12-3 or TRBV12-4, the J call TRBJ2-7, with no clear D. Trimming left V 6 bases short and J 4 bases short, with 7 bases between. The CDR3 is made up of 11 amino acids. CDR3 bases: TGTGCCAGCAGCTCACATTACGAGCAGTACTTC. As protein: CASSSHYEQYF.

At least ten counts were recorded for this clonotype. The chain joins TRBV28 to TRBJ2-7, with 10 bases identical to TRBD1. V shed 9 bases, J shed 4 bases, and the junction held 6 bases outside the gene matches. Looked up from germline, CDR1 is MDHEN and CDR2 is SYDVKM. The CDR3 runs 13 residues. The CDR3 here is CASSGTGVYEQYF. Written as DNA, the CDR3 is TGTGCCAGTTCCGGGACAGGGGTTTACGAGCAGTACTTC.

This clonotype was counted many times. The gene calls are TRBV5-5 and TRBJ1-5, with 7 bases fitting TRBD1. The CDR3 runs 16 residues. J gave up 9 bases and V 4 bases, and 16 bases lay outside the gene matches. CDR1 SGHKS and CDR2 YYEKEE come from the germline V gene (reference sequence). The DNA for the CDR3 is TGTGCCAGCAGCAATTCGGGACAGTCATTAGGGTTGCCCCAGCATTTT. Protein sequence: CASSNSGQSLGLPQHF. The full variable domain, its missing parts supplied by reference TRBV5-5 and TRBJ1-5, is DAGVTQSPTHLIKTRGQQVTLRCSPISGHKSVSWYQQVLGQGPQFIFQYYEKEERGRGNFPDRFSARQFPNYSSELNVNALLLGDSALYLCASSNSGQSLGLPQHFGDGTRLSIL.

This clonotype was detected a few times. V and J are TRBV19 and TRBJ2-5; 9 bases agree with TRBD2. Trimming removed 3 bases from V and 2 bases from J; junction bases left unmatched: 4. Germline values: CDR1 LNHDA, CDR2 SQIVND (reference sequence). This CDR3 region has 15 residues. CDR3 amino acids: CASSIGSGSQETQYF. The CDR3 DNA reads TGTGCCAGTAGTATTGGTAGCGGGAGTCAAGAGACCCAGTACTTC.

This sequence joins TRBV11-1 and TRBJ2-7; 9 bases line up with TRBD2. CDR1 and CDR2 from the germline V gene are SGHAT and FQDESV (reference sequence). The junction had 0 bases not matched to a gene; V was cut back by 1 base and J by 2 bases. The CDR3 runs 14 residues. The CDR3 DNA reads TGTGCCAGCAGCTTAGGGACTAGCGCCTACGAGCAGTACTTC. Residues: CASSLGTSAYEQYF.

This clonotype has at least ten counts. This chain connects TRBV21-1 to TRBJ2-3; the D call TRBD2 from the table was never checked on the DNA. TRBV21-1 is a pseudogene locus. CDR3 length: 17 residues. CDR3 sequence (DNA): TGTGCCAGCAGCTCATATTTGACTAGCGGGGCGGGAGATACGCAGTATTTT. It codes for CASSSYLTSGAGDTQYF.

The chain uses TRBV28 and TRBJ1-5, with D perhaps matching TRBD1 (6 bases). Germline CDR1 MDHEN, CDR2 SYDVKM. This CDR3 has 17 amino acids. Between the trimmed V and J ends, which lost 6 bases and 0 bases, there was a span of 18 bases. This CDR3 is CASRKSRGLGSNQPQHF. The CDR3 DNA is TGTGCCAGCAGAAAGAGTCGGGGGCTCGGTAGCAATCAGCCCCAGCATTTT.

This sequence joins TRBV6-5 and TRBJ2-1; possible D gene TRBD2, 5 bases. CDR3 length equals 13 residues. CDR1 is MNHEY, CDR2 SVGAGI, per germline. The V gene lost 5 bases and the J gene lost 12 bases, with 17 bases spanning the gap. In DNA, the CDR3 is TGTGCCAGCAGTAGGACTGAAGCATCGGGGCAGTTCTTC. Translated: CASSRTEASGQFF.